This TCR beta chain was obtained from a study of blood T cells in healthy people across ages (dated by TCRdb to between 2014 and 2016). For context, the study as a whole: In model experiments, template switching captured about one uniquely barcoded TCR beta cDNA molecule for every two T cells. For two donors (one aged 18 to 29 and one aged 80 or older), the study analyzed two additional independent replicas of 1 million unique cDNA reads from the same blood draw. Four age groups were formed from the donors: young (average 16 years), middle-aged (approximately 41), aged (roughly 58) and long-lived (approximately 78). Using deep sequencing normalized with unique cDNA molecular identifiers, the study measured how TCR beta repertoire diversity changes with age. To avoid experimental bias, donors of different ages were randomly spread across the sequencing lanes. General study outcomes and caveats: Observed TCR beta diversity per million T cells fell roughly linearly with age, and a significant reduction was already apparent by age about 36. Compared with the aged group, more naive CD4+ T cells, fewer expanded clones and increased TCR diversity were shown by the long-lived group, suggesting age selection. Estimates of total diversity based on one million sequenced T cells were considered lower bounds and underestimates. A strong correlation was found between observed TCR beta diversity and the percentage of naive T cells measured by flow cytometry. Bulk unsorted PBMC profiling prevented conclusive comparison of naive and antigen-experienced compartments. Donor CMV infection status was unknown, potentially confounding age-related changes in expanded clonotypes.

With respect to this clonotype: Its antigen is unknown. No much larger clonotype is one base removed from it; base qualities were not supplied.

Library generation was performed with 5' RACE. The data were produced on an Illumina HiSeq 2500. The second PCR ran for roughly 6 to 11 cycles and used a J-beta primer mix along with a sample-barcoded 5' primer. A template-switch 5' adaptor carrying 12 random nucleotides introduced a unique molecular identifier onto each TCR beta cDNA molecule. Each sample yielded at least 2.5 million CDR3-containing paired-end reads. The Mint cDNA synthesis kit, primed by a TRBC-specific oligonucleotide, was used to synthesize first-strand cDNA from all RNA. After uracil-DNA glycosylase treatment, a first 18-cycle PCR used universal primers M1SS and BC2_uni_R on all cDNA. The study's processing was this. For normalization, 1 million high-quality reads were randomly selected from each sample, with every read carrying a distinct molecular identifier. Reads with shared molecular identifiers were discarded instead of being binned into consensus sequences. MiTCR, with a Q25 quality threshold and the strictest error-elimination algorithm, was used for CDR3 identification, clonotype clustering and error correction. A nonparametric unseen species model using Euler transformation provided a lower-bound estimate of total TCR beta diversity. TCRdb redid the processing of the public reads, applying fastp at Q25 and MiXCR, and retained in-frame beta chains. Rows are unified per CDR3 protein, each entry keeping the most common DNA and genes. For this entry, the V and J calls and clone size follow TCRdb and not the study's own pipeline. The sample profile shows under 2 million distinct CDR3 sequences; 34% of them were found once. The ten largest make up about 11% of the sample.

The CDR1 and CDR2 encoded by the germline V gene are SNHLY and FYNNEI. The CDR3 contains 19 residues, cysteine and phenylalanine counted. The retained sequence is limited to the CDR3, 57 bases, with the frame set at the first base. Trimming leaves V shorter by 0 bases and J shorter by 0 bases, with the junction holding 7 bases beyond the gene matches. Systemically healthy Caucasian individuals from Russia, 39 in total and aged about 6 to 95 years, were included as donors. Approximately 9 milliliters of peripheral blood were collected from each donor into EDTA-treated Vacutainer tubes. Ficoll-Paque density-gradient centrifugation was used to isolate PBMCs, with at least 6.5 million per sample. Total RNA was extracted from PBMCs with Trizol reagent, with at least 6 micrograms obtained per sample. The percentages of naive CD45RAhigh/CD27high T cells were determined by flow cytometry on a PBMC aliquot from every donor.

The rearranged chain carries TRBV2 and TRBJ2-2, with 10 bases aligning to TRBD2. The clonotype originates from a woman in her twenties or thirties in good health. The sample consisted of blood. The DNA is TGTGCCAGCAGTGAAGCGCGGCTAGCGGGGGTGGCGAACACCGGGGAGCTGTTTTTT. This yields the protein CASSEARLAGVANTGELFF.